This T cell receptor (beta chain) is from a study of T cells after somatic rescue of genetic block. The CDR3 spans 14 residues. Trimming took off 7 bases at V and 1 base at J, with 14 bases between the two ends. Germline assignment: CDR1 SQVTM and CDR2 ANQGSEA. Generated by immunoSEQ multiplex PCR, the TCRdb table keeps only in-frame clones and is missing some. The profile shows some 68,000 clones, approximately 90% of them singletons. This TCR was sampled from a man aged 25-40 years. The material sequenced was peripheral blood mononuclear cells (PBMCs). The chain links TRBV29-1 to TRBJ2-1, with D unclear. In DNA form, the CDR3 reads TGCAGCGCTCGGGTATCGGATTCCTACAATGAGCAGTTCTTC. Amino acids: CSARVSDSYNEQFF.